These T cell receptor beta chains were read from a single sample in a study of T cells in Graves' hyperthyroidism and ophthalmopathy. TCRdb processed the multiplex PCR reads anew with MiXCR; each CDR3 protein has one entry. The top ten clones hold 9.2% of a sample with hundreds of thousands of distinct CDR3 sequences, 13% of them seen once. Sequencing was performed on blood. All receptors derive from a woman aged 18-29 years with Graves' hyperthyroidism. Each CDR3 is given with its conserved first and last residue. The D gene is left open where the match is weak. The size entry is marked missing in some rows and otherwise reads once, few, many or a size class.

V	J	size	D	DNA	CDR3
TRBV2	TRBJ2-5	NA	TRBD1	TGTGCCAGCAGCATCTCGCCGGGACAGGGCCCAGAGACCCAGTACTTC	CASSISPGQGPETQYF
TRBV28	TRBJ1-1	many	NA	TGTGCCAGCAGCCCGCAGATGAACACTGAAGCTTTCTTT	CASSPQMNTEAFF
TRBV27	TRBJ2-1	many	NA	TGTGCCAGCAGTTTCTCGGTGCCAGGCAAACTCTACAATGAGCAGTTCTTC	CASSFSVPGKLYNEQFF
TRBV7-9	TRBJ1-2	NA	NA	TGTGCCAGCAGCTTAGAGGCGGGGCAGGGGCAACATGGCTACACCTTC	CASSLEAGQGQHGYTF
TRBV27	TRBJ2-5	NA	NA	TGTGCCAGCAGTTTAATGACGGGGCCTGATCGAGAGACCCAGTACTTC	CASSLMTGPDRETQYF
TRBV20-1	TRBJ1-6	many	NA	TGCAGTGCTAGAGATCCGGGACACAATTCACCCCTCCACTTT	CSARDPGHNSPLHF
TRBV7-8	TRBJ2-2	many	NA	TGTGCCAGCAGCTTAGGGGTCAGGGGCACCGGGGAGCTGTTTTTT	CASSLGVRGTGELFF
TRBV5-5	TRBJ2-2	NA	NA	TGTGCCAGCAGTCGTCGTCAGGGTTATACCGGGGAGCTGTTTTTT	CASSRRQGYTGELFF
TRBV7-8	TRBJ1-2	many	NA	TGTGCCAGCAGCCCTGAGAGGTATAACTATGGCTACACCTTC	CASSPERYNYGYTF
TRBV12-3/TRBV12-4	TRBJ2-1	many	NA	TGTGCCAGCAGTCCCTCGACACTCGGAGAGCAGTTCTTC	CASSPSTLGEQFF
TRBV27	TRBJ2-1	many	TRBD2	TGTGCCAGCAGTGGGGGGGACTTAGCCTACAATGAGCAGTTCTTC	CASSGGDLAYNEQFF
TRBV11-3	TRBJ2-7	many	TRBD1	TGTGCCAGCAGCAAACGATCGACAGGGAGCTACGAGCAGTACTTC	CASSKRSTGSYEQYF
TRBV7-2	TRBJ2-7	many	TRBD2	TGTGCCAGCAGCTTATTGGCGACTAGCGGCTCCTACGAGCAGTACTTC	CASSLLATSGSYEQYF
TRBV7-9	TRBJ2-1	many	NA	TGTGCCAGCAGCTTCGGGACAGAGCAGTTCTTC	CASSFGTEQFF
TRBV20-1	TRBJ2-1	many	TRBD1	TGCAGTGTACAGATGGGGACAGCTGTCAATGAGCAGTTCTTC	CSVQMGTAVNEQFF
TRBV11-2	TRBJ2-7	NA	NA	TGTGCCAGCAGCTCCTACAAGTCCTACGAGCAGTACTTC	CASSSYKSYEQYF
TRBV29-1	TRBJ2-7	many	TRBD2	TGCAGCGTTGTGTCGGCTAGCGGGGCCTACGAGCAGTACTTC	CSVVSASGAYEQYF
TRBV20-1	TRBJ1-2	many	NA	TGCAGTGCTAGAGAAGGGGGGGCCTATGGCTACACCTTC	CSAREGGAYGYTF
TRBV6-9	TRBJ2-7	NA	NA	TGTGCCAGCAGTTACGACAGATACTACGAGCAGTACTTC	CASSYDRYYEQYF
TRBV28	TRBJ1-4	NA	NA	TGTGCCAGCGGGACAAAAAGTGAAAAACTGTTTTTT	CASGTKSEKLFF
TRBV7-6	TRBJ1-4	NA	NA	TGTGCCAGCAGCTTAGACACCGAAGGGATGGCTAATGAAAAACTGTTTTTT	CASSLDTEGMANEKLFF
TRBV28	TRBJ2-3	many	TRBD1	TGTGCCAGCAGTTTGCTACAGGGGGCGCGTGGCACAGATACGCAGTATTTT	CASSLLQGARGTDTQYF
TRBV11-2	TRBJ1-1	many	NA	TGTGCCAGCAGCTCACCGGACCTAATGAACACTGAAGCTTTCTTT	CASSSPDLMNTEAFF
TRBV6-1	TRBJ1-1	many	NA	TGTGCCAGCATAAAAGAGGGTACTCCTTCAGCTTTCTTT	CASIKEGTPSAFF
TRBV7-8	TRBJ2-3	many	NA	TGTGCCAGCAGCGCCGAATTTTCAGATACGCAGTATTTT	CASSAEFSDTQYF
TRBV4-2	TRBJ2-7	many	TRBD1	TGTGCCAGCAGCCAAACCGGGACAGCTAATTACGAGCAGTACTTC	CASSQTGTANYEQYF
TRBV6-1	TRBJ2-7	many	NA	TGTGCCAGCAGTGAAGAATTCACATCCTACGAGCAGTACTTC	CASSEEFTSYEQYF
TRBV6-5	TRBJ1-1	many	NA	TGTGCCAGCAGTTACTCGATAACCCTTCGAGCTCCCGACTTGATCACTGAAGCTTTCTTT	CASSYSITLRAPDLITEAFF
TRBV20-1	TRBJ2-1	many	TRBD2	TGCAGTGCTAGTTTAGCGGGAGTAAGGGATGAGCAGTTCTTC	CSASLAGVRDEQFF
TRBV19	TRBJ1-1	many	NA	TGTGCCAGTAGTATATGGGGGAACACTGAAGCTTTCTTT	CASSIWGNTEAFF
TRBV20-1	TRBJ2-1	many	TRBD2	TGCAGTGCTGAAGCAAGAGGGACTAGCGGGAGATCATCCTACAATGAGCAGTTCTTC	CSAEARGTSGRSSYNEQFF
TRBV12-3/TRBV12-4	TRBJ2-3	many	NA	TGTGCCAGCAGTCTAGGACGGAGCCCAGATACGCAGTATTTT	CASSLGRSPDTQYF
TRBV7-2	TRBJ1-1	many	NA	TGTGCCAGCAGCTTACGGACGACTGAAGCTTTCTTT	CASSLRTTEAFF
TRBV15	TRBJ2-2	NA	TRBD1	TGTGCCACCAGCAGAGATAGGAGGTTTTTAAGGACAGGGGTCAACACCGGGGAGCTGTTTTTT	CATSRDRRFLRTGVNTGELFF
TRBV2	TRBJ2-5	many	NA	TGTGCCAGCAGTCCAGGGCGGGAGACCCAGTACTTC	CASSPGRETQYF